A single sample gave rise to the 2 T cell receptor beta chains below, sequenced in a study of tumor-infiltrating lymphocytes in primary liver carcinoma. Reverse transcription of about 0.5 ug total RNA with a constant-region primer produced TCR beta cDNA. Modified slightly, ARM-PCR produced TCR beta libraries over three nested multiplex PCR rounds. The first two PCR rounds used TRBV1-TRBV30 forward primers with a C-beta reverse primer, 10 to 11 cycles each. Each CDR3 protein is one row after TCRdb ran MiXCR on the multiplex PCR reads. The table lists about 300,000 distinct CDR3 sequences, 65% of them singletons. RNA was extracted from whole blood without cell sorting, alongside germline DNA. The source material was peripheral blood. Every receptor here comes from a man in his forties with primary liver carcinoma and hepatitis B virus infection.

With regard to this clonotype: Mismatch with germline at one junction end may stem from a read error. This chain connects TRBV11-1 to TRBJ2-3, with 10 nucleotides matching TRBD2. This CDR3 contains 17 residues. Looked up from germline, CDR1 is SGHAT and CDR2 is FQDESV (reference sequence). CDR3 loop: CASSKTGTSVSTDKQYF. CDR3 coding DNA: TGTGCCAGCAGCAAAACCGGGACTAGCGTTAGCACAGATAAGCAGTATTTC.

About this clonotype: Since a much larger clone is just one base distant, this may be a read error. CDR3 coding DNA: TGTGCCAGCAGCCAAGGACAGCGATACACCGGGGTGCTGTTTTTT. Residues: CASSQGQRYTGVLFF. This chain links TRBV14 with TRBJ2-2; D may correspond to TRBD1 or TRBD2 (5 bases each). Germline-derived CDR1 and CDR2 are SGHDN and FVKESK. This CDR3 is 15 amino acids long. The full variable domain, with the rest looked up from reference TRBV14 and TRBJ2-2, is EAGVTQFPSHSVIEKGQTVTLRCDPISGHDNLYWYRRVMGKEIKFLLHFVKESKQDESGMPNNRFLAERTGGTYSTLKVQPAELEDSGVYFCASSQGQRYTGVLFFGEGSRLTVL.